These 21 T cell receptor beta chains came from one sample sequenced in a study of blood T cell repertoires in COVID-19. The data were produced by immunoSEQ multiplex PCR, yet TCRdb's version contains in-frame clones alone and is incomplete. The sample consists of a few hundred thousand clones, 84% of them appearing once. The sample taken for sequencing was PBMCs or T cells enriched from blood (not recorded which). Every receptor here comes from a woman aged 40 to 55 who had recovered from COVID-19.

The genes are TRBV4-1 and TRBJ1-4, with D unclear. Germline CDR1 MGHRA, CDR2 YSYEKL. CDR3 size: 17 residues. V lost 4 bases and J lost 1, with 16 bases in between. CDR3 sequence (DNA): TGCGCCAGCAGCCTCGGTCCCCTCTACCAAACTAATGAAAAACTGTTTTTT. Its protein product is CASSLGPLYQTNEKLFF.

Notes on this clone: Other DNA variants within this sample encode the same CDR3. The chain carries TRBV28 and TRBJ1-5; D may be TRBD1 (5 bases). The CDR3 covers 14 residues. Germline CDR1 MDHEN, CDR2 SYDVKM. Trimming took off 3 bases at V and 7 bases at J, with 13 bases between the two ends. CDR3 sequence reads: CASSFGRGNQPQHF. DNA for the CDR3: TGTGCCAGCAGTTTCGGTAGGGGTAACCAGCCCCAGCATTTT.

The J gene is TRBJ2-3, the V gene TRBV5-1; tentatively, D is TRBD2 (5 bases). This CDR3 has 16 amino acids. The ends were cut back, 4 bases at V and 7 bases at J, with 22 bases in the middle. Germline assignment: CDR1 SGHRS and CDR2 YFSETQ. CDR3 sequence: CASSQFEGLGLNTQYF. The DNA for the CDR3 is TGCGCCAGCAGCCAATTCGAGGGCCTAGGCTTAAATACGCAGTATTTT.

The chain has TRBV28 and TRBJ2-7, with D perhaps matching TRBD1 (6 bases). The CDR3 consists of 14 residues. CDR1 is MDHEN, CDR2 SYDVKM, per germline. Trimming removed 3 bases from V and 2 bases from J, with 11 bases in between. The chain's CDR3 is CASSFSGDTYEQYF. CDR3 in DNA: TGTGCCAGCAGTTTTAGTGGGGACACCTACGAGCAGTACTTC. The whole variable domain, filled in from reference TRBV28 and TRBJ2-7, reads DVKVTQSSRYLVKRTGEKVFLECVQDMDHENMFWYRQDPGLGLRLIYFSYDVKMKEKGDIPEGYSVSREKKERFSLILESASTNQTSMYLCASSFSGDTYEQYFGPGTRLTVT.

This sequence joins TRBV29-1 and TRBJ1-1; 8 bases are shared with TRBD1. Germline V gives CDR1 SQVTM, CDR2 ANQGSEA. The CDR3 is 13 residues long. The CDR3 bases are TGCAGGGGACAGGTAGATATGAACACTGAAGCTTTCTTT. Its translation is CRGQVDMNTEAFF.

This chain links TRBV6-5 with TRBJ1-5; D perhaps matches TRBD1 (5 bases). CDR3 size: 15 residues. The ends were cut back, 7 bases at V and 4 bases at J, with 17 bases in the middle. The V gene's germline CDR1 is MNHEY and CDR2 SVGAGI. The CDR3 DNA sequence: TGTGCCAGCATTAACCTCCAGGGAGGGAATCAGCCCCAGCATTTT. This translates into CASINLQGGNQPQHF.

This chain uses TRBV24-1 with TRBJ2-7; a weak D match, TRBD1 (6 bases). Trimming removed 5 bases from V and 0 bases from J, with 10 bases in between. This CDR3 is built from 14 residues. Germline V CDR1 and CDR2: KGHDR, SFDVKD. For the CDR3, the DNA is TGTGCCACCAGTGCCGACAGGAGCTCCTACGAGCAGTACGTC. It translates to CATSADRSSYEQYV.

About this clone itself: Distinct nucleotide sequences in the sample also encode this CDR3. The chain has TRBV5-1 and TRBJ2-2; 11 bases match TRBD2. CDR3 length equals 15 residues. From germline, CDR1 is SGHRS and CDR2 YFSETQ. The V gene end was trimmed by 4 bases and the J gene end by 2 bases; junction bases not matched to a gene: 1. The CDR3 region is CASSLAGGNTGELFF. CDR3 nucleotides: TGCGCCAGCAGCCTAGCGGGAGGAAACACCGGGGAGCTGTTTTTT.

CDR3 region: CASSLARFTPGTQYF. CDR3 nucleotide sequence: TGTGCCAGCAGCTTAGCGCGATTCACGCCCGGGACCCAGTACTTC. The chain has TRBV7-6 and TRBJ2-5; no firm D call. Trimming removed 0 bases at V and 7 bases at J, with 15 bases between. This CDR3 is built from 15 residues. CDR1 and CDR2 from the germline V gene are SGHVS and FNYEAQ. The whole variable domain, filled in from reference TRBV7-6 and TRBJ2-5, reads GAGVSQSPRYKVTKRGQDVALRCDPISGHVSLYWYRQALGQGPEFLTYFNYEAQQDKSGLPNDRFSAERPEGSISTLTIQRTEQRDSAMYRCASSLARFTPGTQYFGPGTRLLVL.

Of note for this clone: Compared with germline, one end of the junction differs, possibly owing to a read error. This sequence joins TRBV10-1 and TRBJ2-5; D possibly corresponds to TRBD1 (6 bases). From germline, CDR1 is WNHNN and CDR2 SYGVQD (reference sequence). The CDR3 runs to 14 residues. In nucleotides, the CDR3 is TGCGCAAGCAGTGAATTGGGGGCGCAAGAGACCCAGTACTTC. This encodes CASSELGAQETQYF.

This chain connects TRBV7-9 to TRBJ1-1; weak D call: TRBD1 (5 bases). CDR1 and CDR2 (germline): SEHNR, FQNEAQ (reference sequence). The germline V and J ends were trimmed by 8 bases and 1 base, with 14 bases remaining between them. This CDR3 contains 14 residues. CDR3 bases: TGTGCCAGCTCCCAAGGGGCCCCGAACACTGAAGCTTTCTTT. This gives the protein CASSQGAPNTEAFF.

The chain combines TRBV29-1 with TRBJ2-2; 7 bases are shared with TRBD2. CDR1 is SQVTM, CDR2 ANQGSEA, per germline. This CDR3 comprises 14 residues. Losses at the gene ends were 5 bases for V and 6 bases for J; bases not matched to a gene: 9. CDR3 protein: CSVKTSRSAGELFF. The CDR3 nucleotides read TGCAGCGTTAAGACTAGCAGGTCGGCCGGGGAGCTGTTTTTT.

The J gene is TRBJ1-6, the V gene TRBV7-2; D is unresolved. CDR1 and CDR2 (germline): SGHTA, FQGNSA. The CDR3 consists of 13 residues. V was cut by 3 bases and J by 4 bases, with 4 bases left in between. The CDR3 sequence is CASSLAYNSPLHF. The DNA of the CDR3 is TGTGCCAGCAGCTTGGCTTATAATTCACCCCTCCACTTT.

The chain is built from TRBV27 and TRBJ1-4, with a weak D call TRBD1 (6 bases). The germline CDR1 and CDR2 sequences are MNHEY and SMNVEV (reference sequence). This CDR3 is 20 amino acids long. Trimming took 4 bases from V and 3 from J, leaving 27 bases between them. The CDR3 bases are TGTGCCAGCAGTTCCTTCTTTAGGGGGGGCTTACTACTAGCTAATGAAAAACTGTTTTTT. It encodes CASSSFFRGGLLLANEKLFF.

The chain couples TRBV4-1 to TRBJ2-7; D might be TRBD1 (6 bases). Germline CDR1 reads MGHRA; CDR2 reads YSYEKL. Deletions cut 5 bases from V and 4 bases from J, with 12 bases between. There are 13 residues in the CDR3. CDR3: CASSSRDKYEQYF. As DNA, the CDR3 is TGCGCCAGCAGCTCCCGGGACAAGTACGAGCAGTACTTC.

The V gene is TRBV5-1, the J gene TRBJ1-3; D unclear. This CDR3 is 14 amino acids long. The germline CDR1 and CDR2 sequences are SGHRS and YFSETQ. V shed 0 bases and J shed 4 bases, with 8 bases lying between them. CDR3 region: CASSLDLGGNTIYF. The CDR3 bases are TGCGCCAGCAGCTTGGACTTGGGCGGAAACACCATATATTTT.

The chain carries TRBV7-9 and TRBJ2-2; the D gene is possibly TRBD2 (6 bases). V was clipped by 5 bases and J by 5 bases, with 18 bases between them. The CDR3 is made up of 16 amino acids. Germline CDR1 SEHNR, CDR2 FQNEAQ (reference sequence). The CDR3 DNA is TGTGCCAGCAGCCCTAATTCTGGGGGGTGGACCGGGGAGCTGTTTTTT. Its protein is CASSPNSGGWTGELFF.

The CDR3 is CASSLGNPAGVSYNEQFF. In DNA, the CDR3 is TGTGCCAGTAGCCTCGGAAACCCAGCGGGAGTATCCTACAATGAGCAGTTCTTC. V usage is TRBV19 and J usage is TRBJ2-1; 8 bases fit TRBD2. Germline values: CDR1 LNHDA, CDR2 SQIVND (reference sequence). There are 18 residues in the CDR3. The V and J ends lost 6 bases and 1 base, in that order; junction bases with no gene match: 14.

This rearrangement joins TRBV7-9 to TRBJ2-1, with TRBD2 matching 7 bases. V lost 0 bases and J lost 0; bases outside the gene matches: 5. CDR3 size: 17 residues. Germline-derived CDR1 and CDR2 are SEHNR and FQNEAQ (reference sequence). CDR3 DNA sequence: TGTGCCAGCAGCTTAGCGGCGGGGAGGGCCTCCTACAATGAGCAGTTCTTC. It specifies CASSLAAGRASYNEQFF. Using reference TRBV7-9 and TRBJ2-1 for the parts outside the CDR3, the full variable domain is DTGVSQNPRHKITKRGQNVTFRCDPISEHNRLYWYRQTLGQGPEFLTYFQNEAQLEKSRLLSDRFSAERPKGSFSTLEIQRTEQGDSAMYLCASSLAAGRASYNEQFFGPGTRLTVL.

The V and J genes are TRBV15 and TRBJ2-2; TRBD1 is a possible D gene (6 bases). The CDR3 spans 14 residues. V lost 2 bases, J lost 4 bases, and 8 bases lay in between. Germline CDR1 reads LNHNV; CDR2 reads YYDKDF (reference sequence). For the CDR3, the DNA is TGTGCCACCAGCAGAACAGGGCTCACCGGGGAGCTGTTTTTT. Translated: CATSRTGLTGELFF.

This clone was seen a handful of times. CDR3 sequence: CASSQVYTGELFF. CDR3 nucleotide sequence: TGTGCCAGCAGCCAAGTCTACACCGGGGAGCTGTTTTTT. The gene calls are TRBV3-1 (or the pseudogene TRBV3-2) and TRBJ2-2, with D unclear. Germline CDR1 is LGHDT and CDR2 is YNNKEL (reference sequence). This CDR3 is built from 13 residues. The V end lost 1 base, the J end lost 3 bases, and 3 bases lay between the germline ends.